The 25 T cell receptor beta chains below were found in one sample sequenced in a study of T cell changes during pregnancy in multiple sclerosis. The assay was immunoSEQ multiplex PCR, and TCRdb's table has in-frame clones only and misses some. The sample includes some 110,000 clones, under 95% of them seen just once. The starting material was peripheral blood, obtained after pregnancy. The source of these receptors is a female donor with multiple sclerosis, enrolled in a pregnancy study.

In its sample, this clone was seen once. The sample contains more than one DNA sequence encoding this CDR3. CDR3 coding DNA: TGTGCCAGCAGTCGAGGACAGGGAGAAGCTTTCTTT. Protein: CASSRGQGEAFF. The gene calls are TRBV6-5 and TRBJ1-1; 8 bases line up with TRBD1. This CDR3 is built from 12 residues. Losses at the gene ends were 5 bases for V and 8 bases for J; bases not matched to a gene: 4. CDR1 is MNHEY and CDR2 is SVGAGI in the germline V gene.

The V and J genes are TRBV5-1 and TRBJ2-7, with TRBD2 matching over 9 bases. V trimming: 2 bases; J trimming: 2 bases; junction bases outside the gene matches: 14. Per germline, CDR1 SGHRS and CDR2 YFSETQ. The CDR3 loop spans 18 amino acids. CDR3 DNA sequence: TGCGCCAGCAGCTTTTCGGGGGTAGCGGGAGAGCGAGCCTACGAGCAGTACTTC. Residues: CASSFSGVAGERAYEQYF.

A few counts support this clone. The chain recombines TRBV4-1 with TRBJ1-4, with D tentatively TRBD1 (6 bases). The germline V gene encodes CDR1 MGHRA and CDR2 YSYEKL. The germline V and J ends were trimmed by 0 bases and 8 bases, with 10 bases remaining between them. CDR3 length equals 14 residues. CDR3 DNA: TGCGCCAGCAGCCAAGAGGGGGCAGGGGAAAAACTGTTTTTT. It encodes CASSQEGAGEKLFF.

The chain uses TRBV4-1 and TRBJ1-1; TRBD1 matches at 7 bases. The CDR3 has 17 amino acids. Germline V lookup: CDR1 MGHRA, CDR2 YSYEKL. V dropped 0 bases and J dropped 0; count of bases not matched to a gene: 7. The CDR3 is CASSQDPGQNLNTEAFF. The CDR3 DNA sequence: TGCGCCAGCAGCCAAGATCCGGGACAGAACCTGAACACTGAAGCTTTCTTT.

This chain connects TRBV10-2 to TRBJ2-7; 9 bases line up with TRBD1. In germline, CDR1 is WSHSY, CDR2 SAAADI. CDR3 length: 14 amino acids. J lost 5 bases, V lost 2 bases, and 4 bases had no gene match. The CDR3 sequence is CASSENRGPHEQYF. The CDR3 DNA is TGCGCCAGCAGTGAGAACAGGGGGCCCCACGAGCAGTACTTC.

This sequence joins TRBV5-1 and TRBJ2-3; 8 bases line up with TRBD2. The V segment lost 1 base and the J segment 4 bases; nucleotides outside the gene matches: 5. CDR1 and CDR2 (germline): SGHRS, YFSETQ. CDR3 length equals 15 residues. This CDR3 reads CASSLTGGPADTQYF. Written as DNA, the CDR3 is TGCGCCAGCAGCTTGACGGGAGGGCCGGCAGATACGCAGTATTTT. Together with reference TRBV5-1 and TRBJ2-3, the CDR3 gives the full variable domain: KAGVTQTPRYLIKTRGQQVTLSCSPISGHRSVSWYQQTPGQGLQFLFEYFSETQRNKGNFPGRFSGRQFSNSRSEMNVSTLELGDSALYLCASSLTGGPADTQYFGPGTRLTVL.

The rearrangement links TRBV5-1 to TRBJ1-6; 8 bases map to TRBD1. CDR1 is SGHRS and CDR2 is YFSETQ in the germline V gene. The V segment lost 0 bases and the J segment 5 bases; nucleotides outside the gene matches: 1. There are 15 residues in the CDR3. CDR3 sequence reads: CASSLEGQDNSPLHF. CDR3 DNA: TGCGCCAGCAGCTTGGAGGGACAGGATAATTCACCCCTCCACTTT.

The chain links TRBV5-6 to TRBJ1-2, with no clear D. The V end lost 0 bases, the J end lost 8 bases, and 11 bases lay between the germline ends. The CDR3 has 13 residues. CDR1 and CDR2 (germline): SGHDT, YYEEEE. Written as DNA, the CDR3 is TGTGCCAGCAGCTTGGCCGGGGATCGGGGCTACACCTTC. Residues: CASSLAGDRGYTF. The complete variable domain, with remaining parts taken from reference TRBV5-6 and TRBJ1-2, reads DAGVTQSPTHLIKTRGQQVTLRCSPKSGHDTVSWYQQALGQGPQFIFQYYEEEERQRGNFPDRFSGHQFPNYSSELNVNALLLGDSALYLCASSLAGDRGYTFGSGTRLTVV.

CDR3 DNA: TGTGCCAGCAGCGTAGCAGAAGATACGCAGTATTTT. It yields the protein CASSVAEDTQYF. The rearrangement uses TRBV9 and TRBJ2-3; no firm D call. Per germline, CDR1 SGDLS and CDR2 YYNGEE. V lost 0 bases and J lost 5, with 4 bases in between. This CDR3 region has 12 residues.

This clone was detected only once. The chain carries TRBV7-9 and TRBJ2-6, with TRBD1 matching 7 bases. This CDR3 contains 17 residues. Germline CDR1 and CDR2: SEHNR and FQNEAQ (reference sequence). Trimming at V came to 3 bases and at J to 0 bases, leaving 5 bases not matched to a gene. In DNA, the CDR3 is TGTGCCAGCAGCTTTGAGGCAGGGGGCTCTGGGGCCAACGTCCTGACTTTC. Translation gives CASSFEAGGSGANVLTF.

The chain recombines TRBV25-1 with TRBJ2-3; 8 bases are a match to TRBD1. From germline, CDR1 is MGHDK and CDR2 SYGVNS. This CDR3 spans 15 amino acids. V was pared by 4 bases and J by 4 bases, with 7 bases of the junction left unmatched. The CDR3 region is CASSGGQVRADTQYF. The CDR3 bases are TGTGCCAGCAGTGGGGGACAGGTCAGGGCAGATACGCAGTATTTT.

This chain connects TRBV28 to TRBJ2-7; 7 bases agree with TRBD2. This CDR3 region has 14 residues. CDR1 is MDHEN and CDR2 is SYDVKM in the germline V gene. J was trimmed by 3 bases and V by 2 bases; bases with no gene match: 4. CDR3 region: CASSLAGELYEQYF. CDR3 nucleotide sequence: TGTGCCAGCAGTTTAGCGGGAGAACTCTACGAGCAGTACTTC.

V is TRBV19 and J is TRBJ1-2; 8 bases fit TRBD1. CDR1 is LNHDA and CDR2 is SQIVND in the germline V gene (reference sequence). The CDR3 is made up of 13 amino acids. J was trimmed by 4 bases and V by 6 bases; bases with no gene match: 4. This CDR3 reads CASSLTGVYGYTF. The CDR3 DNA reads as TGTGCCAGTAGCCTGACAGGGGTCTATGGCTACACCTTC.

The CDR3 spells CAWSVDEPGRTEAFF. The CDR3 region has the DNA TGTGCCTGGAGTGTAGACGAGCCGGGAAGGACTGAAGCTTTCTTT. The rearrangement uses TRBV30 and TRBJ1-1, with D hard to call. V lost 0 bases and J lost 5, with 16 bases in between. The CDR3 runs 15 residues. Germline CDR1 GTSNPN, CDR2 SVGIG (reference sequence).

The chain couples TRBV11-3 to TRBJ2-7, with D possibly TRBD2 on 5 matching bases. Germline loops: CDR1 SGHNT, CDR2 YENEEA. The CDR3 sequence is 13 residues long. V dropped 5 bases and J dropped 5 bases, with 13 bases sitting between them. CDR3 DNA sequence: TGTGCCAGCAGCAGGGAACGGGGAAACGAGCAGTACTTC. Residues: CASSRERGNEQYF.

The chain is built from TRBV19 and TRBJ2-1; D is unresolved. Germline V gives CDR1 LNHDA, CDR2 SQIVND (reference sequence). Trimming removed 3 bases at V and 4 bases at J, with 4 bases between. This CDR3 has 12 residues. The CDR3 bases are TGTGCCAGTAGTATTCAGTACAATGAGCAGTTCTTC. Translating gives CASSIQYNEQFF.

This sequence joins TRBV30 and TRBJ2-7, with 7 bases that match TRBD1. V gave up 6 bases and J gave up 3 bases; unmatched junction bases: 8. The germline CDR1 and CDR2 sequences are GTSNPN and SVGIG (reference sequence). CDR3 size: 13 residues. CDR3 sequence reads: CACQPGQNYEQYF. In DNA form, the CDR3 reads TGTGCCTGTCAACCGGGACAGAACTACGAGCAGTACTTC.

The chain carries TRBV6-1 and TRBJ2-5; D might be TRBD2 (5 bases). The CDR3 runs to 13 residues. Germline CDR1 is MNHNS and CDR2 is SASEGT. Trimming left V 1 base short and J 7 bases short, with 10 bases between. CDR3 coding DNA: TGTGCCAGCAGTGAAGGGGGAGTGGCGACCCAGTACTTC. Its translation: CASSEGGVATQYF.

CDR3 DNA: TGTGCCAGTAGTCGCGAGAGAAGCTACGAGCAGTACTTC. It encodes CASSRERSYEQYF. The gene calls are TRBV19 and TRBJ2-7; D unresolved. Germline V gene lookup returns CDR1 LNHDA and CDR2 SQIVND (reference sequence). The CDR3 is made up of 13 amino acids. Trimming cost V 5 bases and J 3 bases, with 11 bases left between them. The variable domain in full, with the rest retrieved from reference TRBV19 and TRBJ2-7, is DGGITQSPKYLFRKEGQNVTLSCEQNLNHDAMYWYRQDPGQGLRLIYYSQIVNDFQKGDIAEGYSVSREKKESFPLTVTSAQKNPTAFYLCASSRERSYEQYFGPGTRLTVT.

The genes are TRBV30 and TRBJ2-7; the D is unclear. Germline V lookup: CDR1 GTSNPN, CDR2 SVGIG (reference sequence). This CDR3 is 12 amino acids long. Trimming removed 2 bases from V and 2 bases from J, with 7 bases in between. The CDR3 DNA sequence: TGTGCCTGGAGTCTTACTACCTACGAGCAGTACTTC. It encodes CAWSLTTYEQYF.

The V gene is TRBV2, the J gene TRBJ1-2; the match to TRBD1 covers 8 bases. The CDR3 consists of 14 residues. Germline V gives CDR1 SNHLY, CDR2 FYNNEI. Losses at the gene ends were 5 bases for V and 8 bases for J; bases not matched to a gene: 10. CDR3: CASSQGQVGDGYTF. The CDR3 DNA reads TGTGCCAGCAGTCAGGGACAGGTGGGAGACGGCTACACCTTC.

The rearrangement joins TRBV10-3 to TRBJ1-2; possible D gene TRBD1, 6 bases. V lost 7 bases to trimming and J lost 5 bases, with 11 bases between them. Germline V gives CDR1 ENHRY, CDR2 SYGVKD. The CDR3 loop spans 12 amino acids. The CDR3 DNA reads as TGTGCCATCAAGGACAGACCATATGGCTACACCTTC. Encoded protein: CAIKDRPYGYTF.

The CDR3 sequence is CASRRRGEKLFF. CDR3 DNA sequence: TGCGCCAGCAGGCGAAGGGGGGAAAAACTGTTTTTT. This rearrangement joins TRBV23-1 to TRBJ1-4; weak D call: TRBD1 (6 bases). TRBV23-1 is an ORF, and what it does is uncertain. Trimming took 6 bases from V and 8 from J, leaving 10 bases between them. This CDR3 has 12 residues.

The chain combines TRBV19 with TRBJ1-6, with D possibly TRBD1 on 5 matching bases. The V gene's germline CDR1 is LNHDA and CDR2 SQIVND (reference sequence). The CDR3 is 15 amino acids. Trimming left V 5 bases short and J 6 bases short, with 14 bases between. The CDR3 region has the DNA TGTGCCAGTAGTTCCTCGGGGGGATTTAATTCACCCCTCCACTTT. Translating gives CASSSSGGFNSPLHF.

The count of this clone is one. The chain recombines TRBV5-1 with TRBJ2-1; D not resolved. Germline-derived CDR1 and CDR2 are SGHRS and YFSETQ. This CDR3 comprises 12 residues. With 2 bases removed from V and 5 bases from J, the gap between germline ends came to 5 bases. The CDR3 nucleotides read TGCGCCAGCAGCTTAGAGCACAATGAGCAGTTCTTC. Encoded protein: CASSLEHNEQFF.